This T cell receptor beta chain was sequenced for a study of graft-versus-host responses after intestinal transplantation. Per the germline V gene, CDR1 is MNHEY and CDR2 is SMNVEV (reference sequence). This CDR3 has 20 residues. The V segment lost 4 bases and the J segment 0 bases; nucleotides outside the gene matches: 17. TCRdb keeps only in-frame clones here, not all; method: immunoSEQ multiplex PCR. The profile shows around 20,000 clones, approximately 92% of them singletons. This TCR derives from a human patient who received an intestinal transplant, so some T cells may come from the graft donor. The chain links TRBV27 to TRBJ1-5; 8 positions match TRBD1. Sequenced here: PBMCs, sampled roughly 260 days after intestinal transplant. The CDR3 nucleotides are TGTGCCAGCAGTTCCATTTATCCTGACAGGGGTGATGATAGCAATCAGCCCCAGCATTTT. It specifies CASSSIYPDRGDDSNQPQHF.